This T cell receptor (beta chain) was sequenced during a study of human T cells and chemical hapten exposure. Study results and limitations: Relative to controls, expanded TCRs formed significantly more large CDR3 similarity clusters. DPC sensitization produced no change in TCRs with frequency above 1 in 1000.

TCRdb called the RACE reads again in MiXCR, with one record for every CDR3 protein. Of roughly 98,000 distinct CDR3 sequences in the sample, roughly an eighth were seen once. Documented time point: patch test 1, 2 weeks after DPC sensitization. This sample's treatment: therapeutic diphenylcyclopropenone sensitization with weekly scalp DPC. Blood draws preceded each patch test application. Germline CDR1 reads SGHVS; CDR2 reads FNYEAQ. V was pared by 1 base and J by 6 bases, with 12 bases between. This CDR3 contains 15 residues. As for this clonotype: Its antigen is as yet unknown.

Sequences were derived from whole blood, sampled in connection with sensitization to the hapten diphenylcyclopropenone (DPC). This chain links TRBV7-6 with TRBJ2-2; D possibly corresponds to TRBD2 (6 bases). The clonotype comes from a woman aged 40 to 50 with alopecia areata. Some clones in this sample may be carry-over from other donors' samples. CDR3 DNA sequence: TGTGCCAGCAGCTTAGGCCAGGGAGGCGCCGGGGAGCTGTTTTTT. Its protein is CASSLGQGGAGELFF. The variable domain in full, completed from reference TRBV7-6 and TRBJ2-2, reads GAGVSQSPRYKVTKRGQDVALRCDPISGHVSLYWYRQALGQGPEFLTYFNYEAQQDKSGLPNDRFSAERPEGSISTLTIQRTEQRDSAMYRCASSLGQGGAGELFFGEGSRLTVL.